This T cell receptor beta chain was sequenced for a study of molecular identifiers for immune sequencing clone quantification (dated by TCRdb to 2016 to 2019). Background for the entire study: For a replicate experiment, the RNA from either 20,000 or 100,000 naive CD8 T cells was divided into five aliquots, and four of those aliquots went on to sequencing. CD8 T cells were used in a methods study to benchmark molecular-identifier clustering-based TCR repertoire sequencing (MIDCIRS) and TCR RNA copy counting.

Library generation was performed with PCR. The sequencer listed for this sample is NextSeq 500. Preparation of bulk TCR libraries followed a previously described approach, with the TCR primers listed in Table S5. Total RNA was purified with the Qiagen AllPrep DNA/RNA kit. Reads from multiple sequencing runs of the same library were pooled before analysis. Turning to the authors' computational methods: Reads were retained only if their TCR constant sequence matched exactly, and those retained reads were trimmed to 150 nt and grouped according to their 12-nt molecular barcodes. Within each barcode group, reads were sub-clustered at a 15% Levenshtein threshold, and quality-weighted consensus sequences were built per RNA molecule. Non-functional sequences were discarded, and so were lower-count sequences lying one edit away from another sequence. Based on a fit of two negative binomial distributions, barcode sub-clusters having less than 20% of the maximum read count were discarded. TCRdb ran its own pipeline on the public reads, namely fastp trimming at Q25 and MiXCR clone calling, and kept in-frame beta chains. Here each entry gathers all rows of one CDR3 protein and keeps the most common genes and DNA. Clone size and V and J calls follow TCRdb, not the original study. Recorded for this sample are under 800,000 distinct CDR3 sequences; 25% of them occurred a single time. The ten largest account for about 0.73% of the sample.

Study-wide findings and limitations: Spiked-in Jurkat TCR RNA equivalent to a single cell was reported to be detectable even among over 800,000 naive CD8 T cells. Highly expanded clone sizes could be underestimated because identical TCR molecules may share a barcode. Without barcode sub-clustering, chimeric consensus sequences inflated TCR diversity; chimeras reached as high as 47%. Spiked-in Jurkat TCR RNA (approximately 10 copies' worth), which is not part of the donor repertoire, was contained in the naive libraries. Modeling gave around 3 recovered TCR RNA copies per cell versus about ten by digital PCR, implying approximately 30% capture efficiency. In CMV-specific effector cells, clones with more than 20 RNA copies accounted for over 99% of molecules, whereas in naive cells such clones accounted for under 1%.

From the cysteine up to the phenylalanine, the CDR3 has a length of 14 residues. CDR3 DNA is the only sequence kept; it has 42 bases, read in frame from the first base. Looking up the germline V gene (reference sequence) yields CDR1 MNHEY and CDR2 SMNVEV. V is cut by 5 bases and J by 6 bases, and the space between the germline ends is 16 bases. Naive CD8 T cell libraries were made from about 20,000 to 1,000,000 sorted cells using 10%, 30% or 50% of purified RNA. Naive CD8 T cells were FACS-sorted as CD8+CD4-CCR7+CD45RA+ on a BD FACSAria II into RLT Plus buffer. Detection sensitivity was tested by spiking Jurkat RNA equal to ten or so TCR copies' worth into samples containing roughly 19,000-1,000,000 naive CD8 T cells. CD8 T cells were enriched with RosetteSep CD8+ T Cell Enrichment Cocktail and Ficoll-Paque, followed by ACK red cell lysis. This clonotype has a count of ten or more. Its antigen is not yet known. No clone much larger than this one lies a single base away; base qualities are absent.

The sequence derives from a human donor in good health. Some libraries in this study had Jurkat cell RNA spiked in. The chain is assembled from TRBV27 and TRBJ1-1; the D segment cannot be called with confidence. The sample taken for sequencing was naive CD8+ T cells from blood, with Jurkat cell RNA spiked in. The sample's cell subset or site label, decoded: FACS-sorted CD8+CD4-CCR7+CD45RA+ naive T cells. The DNA is TGTGCCAGCAGTCCCTTCTCGGGAAACGCTGAAGCTTTCTTT. Its protein is CASSPFSGNAEAFF.